Given below is one TCR beta chain in context. Its antigen is as yet unknown. The source of the sample is a study of T cell responses to AZD1222 COVID-19 vaccine. The V and J ends lost 7 bases and 0 bases, in that order; junction bases with no gene match: 9. The CDR3 runs 15 residues. CDR1 SQVTM and CDR2 ANQGSEA come from the germline V gene. The study, taken as a whole, reports: Variant regions that are unmutated are reportedly the target of nearly half of spike-specific TCRs. Baseline seropositives among AZD1222 recipients totaled only 5 or 6. Repertoires were collected only later (after the peak T cell response had occurred). Mapped onto spike, vaccine-associated CD4 TCRs spanned it and were dominant at 160-218 and 743-854.

This table comes from immunoSEQ multiplex PCR, and its TCRdb copy is limited to in-frame clones, with some not included. The sample includes fewer than 200,000 clones, more than 90% seen only once; the top ten take about 3.5%. The sequence was collected from an adult who received the MenACWY meningococcal vaccine as a control. The source material was peripheral blood, sampled 28 days after the second dose of the MenACWY control vaccine. This chain joins TRBV29-1 and TRBJ2-5, with TRBD2 identical over 9 bases. Written as DNA, the CDR3 is TGCAGCGCCCGGAGGCTAGCGGGATACCAAGAGACCCAGTACTTC. It translates to CSARRLAGYQETQYF.